The subject of this entry is one TCR beta chain. The data are from a study of blood T cell repertoires in COVID-19. Original processing methods: The authors estimated nucleated cell counts from reference gene primer amplification. Here immunoSEQ multiplex PCR was the method, and the copy in TCRdb shows in-frame clones only, minus some. V and J calls and clone size are those listed in that table; D and trimming were worked out from the DNA. The profile shows about 300,000 clones, approximately 89% of them singletons. Germline assignment: CDR1 SGDLS and CDR2 YYNGEE. The CDR3 loop spans 16 amino acids. The ends were cut back, 3 bases at V and 1 base at J, with 16 bases in the middle.

The origin of this receptor is a woman in her twenties or thirties with COVID-19, enrolled during active disease. The material sequenced was peripheral blood. V usage is TRBV9 and J usage is TRBJ1-2; no definite D call. CDR3 sequence: CASSALGGGLNYGYTF. DNA of the CDR3: TGTGCCAGCAGCGCCCTGGGAGGAGGCCTTAACTATGGCTACACCTTC.